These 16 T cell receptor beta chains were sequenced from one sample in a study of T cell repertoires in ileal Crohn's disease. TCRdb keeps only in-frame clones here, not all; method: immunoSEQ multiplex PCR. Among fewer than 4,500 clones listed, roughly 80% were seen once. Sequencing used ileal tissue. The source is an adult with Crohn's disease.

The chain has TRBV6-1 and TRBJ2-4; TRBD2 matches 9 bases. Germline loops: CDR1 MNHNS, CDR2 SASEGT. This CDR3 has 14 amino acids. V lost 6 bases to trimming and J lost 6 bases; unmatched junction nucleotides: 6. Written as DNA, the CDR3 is TGTGCCAGCAGGGAGGGACTAGCCGGAAACATTCAGTACTTC. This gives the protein CASREGLAGNIQYF.

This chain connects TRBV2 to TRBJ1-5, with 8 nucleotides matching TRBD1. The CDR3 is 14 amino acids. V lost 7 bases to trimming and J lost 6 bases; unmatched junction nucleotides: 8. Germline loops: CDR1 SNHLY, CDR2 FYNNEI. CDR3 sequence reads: CASNPGTGPQPQHF. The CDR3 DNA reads TGTGCCAGCAACCCCGGGACAGGCCCTCAGCCCCAGCATTTT.

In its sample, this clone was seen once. The CDR3 region is CASSVHRGFYEQYF. CDR3 sequence (DNA): TGTGCCAGTAGTGTTCACAGGGGGTTCTACGAGCAGTACTTC. The V gene is TRBV19, the J gene TRBJ2-7, with 8 bases identical to TRBD1. V shed 5 bases and J 3 bases; nucleotides not matched to a gene: 6. The CDR3 has 14 amino acids. CDR1 is LNHDA and CDR2 is SQIVND in the germline V gene (reference sequence).

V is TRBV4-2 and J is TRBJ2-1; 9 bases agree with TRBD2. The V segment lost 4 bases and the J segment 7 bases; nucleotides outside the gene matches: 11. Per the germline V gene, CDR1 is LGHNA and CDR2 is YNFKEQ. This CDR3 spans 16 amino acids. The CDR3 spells CASSLRGAGGQNEQFF. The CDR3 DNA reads TGTGCCAGCAGCCTCCGCGGGGCGGGGGGGCAGAATGAGCAGTTCTTC.

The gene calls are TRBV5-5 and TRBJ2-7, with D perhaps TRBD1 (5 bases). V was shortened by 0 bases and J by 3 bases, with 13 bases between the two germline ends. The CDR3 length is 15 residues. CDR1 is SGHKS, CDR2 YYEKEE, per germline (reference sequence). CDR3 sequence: CASSLAAGNSYEQYF. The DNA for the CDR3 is TGTGCCAGCAGCTTGGCGGCAGGGAACAGCTACGAGCAGTACTTC. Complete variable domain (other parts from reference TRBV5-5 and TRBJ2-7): DAGVTQSPTHLIKTRGQQVTLRCSPISGHKSVSWYQQVLGQGPQFIFQYYEKEERGRGNFPDRFSARQFPNYSSELNVNALLLGDSALYLCASSLAAGNSYEQYFGPGTRLTVT.

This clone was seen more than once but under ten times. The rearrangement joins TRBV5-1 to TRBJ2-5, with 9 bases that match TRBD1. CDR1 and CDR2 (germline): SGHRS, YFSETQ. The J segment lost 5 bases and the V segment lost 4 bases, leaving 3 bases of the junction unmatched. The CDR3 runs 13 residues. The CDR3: CASSMGQGETQYF. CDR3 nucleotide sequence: TGCGCCAGCAGCATGGGACAGGGTGAGACCCAGTACTTC.

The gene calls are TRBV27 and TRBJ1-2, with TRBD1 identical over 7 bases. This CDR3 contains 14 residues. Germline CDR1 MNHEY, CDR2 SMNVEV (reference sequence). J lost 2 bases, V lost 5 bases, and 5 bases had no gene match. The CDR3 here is CASSPLDRNYGYTF. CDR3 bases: TGTGCCAGCAGTCCCCTGGACAGGAACTATGGCTACACCTTC.

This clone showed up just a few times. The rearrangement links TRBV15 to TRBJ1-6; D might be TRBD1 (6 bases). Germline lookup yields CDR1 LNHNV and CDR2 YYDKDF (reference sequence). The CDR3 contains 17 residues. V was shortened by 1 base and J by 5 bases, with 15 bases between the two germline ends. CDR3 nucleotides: TGTGCCACCAGCAGAGCGCTCGGACAGAACAATAATTCACCCCTCCACTTT. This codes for CATSRALGQNNNSPLHF.

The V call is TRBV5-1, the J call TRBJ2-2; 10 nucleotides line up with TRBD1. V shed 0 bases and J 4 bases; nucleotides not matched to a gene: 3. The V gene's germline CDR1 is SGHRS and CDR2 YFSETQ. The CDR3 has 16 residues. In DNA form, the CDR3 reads TGCGCCAGCAGCTTGGGGACAGGGGGTAGCACCGGGGAGCTGTTTTTT. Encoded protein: CASSLGTGGSTGELFF. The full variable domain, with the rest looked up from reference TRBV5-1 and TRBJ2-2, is KAGVTQTPRYLIKTRGQQVTLSCSPISGHRSVSWYQQTPGQGLQFLFEYFSETQRNKGNFPGRFSGRQFSNSRSEMNVSTLELGDSALYLCASSLGTGGSTGELFFGEGSRLTVL.

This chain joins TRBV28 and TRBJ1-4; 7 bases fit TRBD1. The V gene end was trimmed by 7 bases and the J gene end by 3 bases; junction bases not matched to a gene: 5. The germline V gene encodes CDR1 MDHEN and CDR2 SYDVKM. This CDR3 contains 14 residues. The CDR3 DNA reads TGTGCCAGCAACCGACAGGGCTCTAATGAAAAACTGTTTTTT. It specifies CASNRQGSNEKLFF. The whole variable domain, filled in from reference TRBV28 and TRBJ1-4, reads DVKVTQSSRYLVKRTGEKVFLECVQDMDHENMFWYRQDPGLGLRLIYFSYDVKMKEKGDIPEGYSVSREKKERFSLILESASTNQTSMYLCASNRQGSNEKLFFGSGTQLSVL.

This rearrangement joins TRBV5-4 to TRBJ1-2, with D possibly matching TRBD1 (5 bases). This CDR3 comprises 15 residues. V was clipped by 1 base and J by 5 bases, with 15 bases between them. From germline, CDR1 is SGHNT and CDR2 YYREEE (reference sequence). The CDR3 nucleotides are TGTGCCAGCAGCTTGAGGCAGGGTCCTGGGTATGGCTACACCTTC. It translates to CASSLRQGPGYGYTF.

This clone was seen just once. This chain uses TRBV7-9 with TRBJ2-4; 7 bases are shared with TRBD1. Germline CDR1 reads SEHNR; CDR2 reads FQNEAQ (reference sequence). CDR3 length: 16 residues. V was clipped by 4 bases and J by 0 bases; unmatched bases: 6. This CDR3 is CASSSTGILAKNIQYF. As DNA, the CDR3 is TGTGCCAGCAGCTCGACAGGGATCCTAGCCAAAAACATTCAGTACTTC.

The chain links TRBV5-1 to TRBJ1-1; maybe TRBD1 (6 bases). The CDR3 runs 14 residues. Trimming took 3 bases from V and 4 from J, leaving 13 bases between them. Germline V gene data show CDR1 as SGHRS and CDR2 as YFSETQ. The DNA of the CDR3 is TGCGCCAGCAGCTGGACAGTGAGGGGCACTGAAGCTTTCTTT. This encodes CASSWTVRGTEAFF. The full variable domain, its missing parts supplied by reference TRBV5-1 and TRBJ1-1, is KAGVTQTPRYLIKTRGQQVTLSCSPISGHRSVSWYQQTPGQGLQFLFEYFSETQRNKGNFPGRFSGRQFSNSRSEMNVSTLELGDSALYLCASSWTVRGTEAFFGQGTRLTVV.

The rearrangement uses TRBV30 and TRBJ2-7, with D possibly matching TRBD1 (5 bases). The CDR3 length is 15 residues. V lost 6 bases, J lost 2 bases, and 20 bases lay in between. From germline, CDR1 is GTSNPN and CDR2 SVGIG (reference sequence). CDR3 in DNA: TGTGCCTGCACAGAATGTTCCGGACATGCCTACGAGCAGTACTTC. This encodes CACTECSGHAYEQYF.

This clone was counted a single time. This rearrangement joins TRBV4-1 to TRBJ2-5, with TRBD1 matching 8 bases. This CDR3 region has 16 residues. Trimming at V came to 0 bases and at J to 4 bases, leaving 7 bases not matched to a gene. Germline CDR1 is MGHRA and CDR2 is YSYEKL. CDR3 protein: CASSQDGQGRSETQYF. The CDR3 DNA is TGCGCCAGCAGCCAAGATGGACAGGGAAGGTCAGAGACCCAGTACTTC.

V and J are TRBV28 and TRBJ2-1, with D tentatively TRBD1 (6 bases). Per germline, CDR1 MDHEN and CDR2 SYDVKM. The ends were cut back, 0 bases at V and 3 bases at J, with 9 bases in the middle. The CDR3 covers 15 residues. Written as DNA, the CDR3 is TGTGCCAGCAGTTTATGGGGGGCCGTCTACAATGAGCAGTTCTTC. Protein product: CASSLWGAVYNEQFF.